The following is a T cell receptor beta chain sequence with its context. Its antigen is undetermined. This sample was included in a study of T cell responses to AZD1222 COVID-19 vaccine. Study results and limitations: There were mostly white British donors and more females than males, and clonal diversity was possibly underestimated.

The V end lost 0 bases, the J end lost 7 bases, and 12 bases lay between the germline ends. CDR1 is LGHNA, CDR2 YNFKEQ, per germline. The CDR3 spans 15 residues. The assay was immunoSEQ multiplex PCR, and TCRdb's table has in-frame clones only and misses some. This sample yields about 150,000 clones, of which roughly nine tenths are seen a single time; roughly 1.2% belongs to the top ten. The sequence was obtained from an adult who received the AZD1222 COVID-19 vaccine. V gene TRBV4-2 combines with J gene TRBJ2-2, with D uncertain. The sample was peripheral blood, taken 28 days after the second AZD1222 dose. The CDR3 loop is CASSQDQRAFGELFF. CDR3 nucleotide sequence: TGTGCCAGCAGCCAAGATCAACGGGCGTTCGGGGAGCTGTTTTTT.